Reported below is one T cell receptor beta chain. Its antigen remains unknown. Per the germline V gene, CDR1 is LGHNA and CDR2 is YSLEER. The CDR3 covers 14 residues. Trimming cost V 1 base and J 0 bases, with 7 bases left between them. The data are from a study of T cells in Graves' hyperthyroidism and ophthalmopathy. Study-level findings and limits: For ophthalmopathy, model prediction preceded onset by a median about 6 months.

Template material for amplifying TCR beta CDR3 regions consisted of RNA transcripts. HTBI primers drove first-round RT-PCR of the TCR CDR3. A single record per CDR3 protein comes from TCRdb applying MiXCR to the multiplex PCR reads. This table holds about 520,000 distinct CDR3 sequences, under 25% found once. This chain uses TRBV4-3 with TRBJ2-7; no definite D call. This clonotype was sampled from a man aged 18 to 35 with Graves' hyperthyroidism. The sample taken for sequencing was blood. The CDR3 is CASSQVGVSYEQYF. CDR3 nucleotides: TGCGCCAGCAGCCAAGTAGGAGTCTCCTACGAGCAGTACTTC.